These 25 T cell receptor beta chains originate from one sample sequenced in a study of T cell responses to AZD1222 COVID-19 vaccine. Assay used: immunoSEQ multiplex PCR; TCRdb lists only in-frame clones, some missing. Of 160,000 or so clones listed, 70% to 90% are singletons. The sample in question was peripheral blood, obtained after recovery from COVID-19. The receptors come from an adult who had recovered from COVID-19.

The CDR3 region has the DNA TGTGCCAGCACTTACGAGCAGTACTTC. It specifies CASTYEQYF. The chain uses TRBV3-1 (or the pseudogene TRBV3-2) and TRBJ2-7; no reliable D call. CDR3 length: 9 residues. Trimming shortened V by 7 bases and J by 4 bases, and 2 bases separated the two germline ends. Germline V lookup: CDR1 LGHDT, CDR2 YNNKEL (reference sequence).

The genes are TRBV27 and TRBJ1-1, with 7 bases fitting TRBD1. The CDR3 runs to 15 residues. Germline V CDR1 and CDR2: MNHEY, SMNVEV (reference sequence). V shed 7 bases and J 4 bases; nucleotides not matched to a gene: 12. The chain's CDR3 is CASIETGKGSTEAFF. Here the CDR3 DNA reads TGTGCCAGCATCGAGACAGGGAAGGGTAGCACTGAAGCTTTCTTT.

J is TRBJ1-1 and V is TRBV19, with 7 bases aligning to TRBD1. The CDR3 consists of 18 residues. V lost 5 bases, J lost 1 base, and 16 bases stayed unmatched. From germline, CDR1 is LNHDA and CDR2 SQIVND (reference sequence). The CDR3 sequence: CASSVEQGISHWNTEAFF. CDR3 DNA sequence: TGTGCCAGTAGTGTCGAACAGGGGATATCCCACTGGAACACTGAAGCTTTCTTT.

The chain links TRBV7-3 to TRBJ2-5; TRBD2 is a possible D gene (5 bases). V shed 5 bases and J shed 5 bases, with 15 bases lying between them. Germline lookup yields CDR1 SGHTA and CDR2 FQGTGA. CDR3 length equals 14 residues. The DNA of the CDR3 is TGTGCCAGCAGCCTGACGGGGTTCGGGGAGACCCAGTACTTC. As protein: CASSLTGFGETQYF.

Note on this clone: The germline gene is not matched at one end of the junction; a read error may be the cause. This chain joins TRBV7-7 and TRBJ2-2; perhaps TRBD2 as D (5 bases). The germline V gene encodes CDR1 SSHAT and CDR2 FNYEAQ (reference sequence). The CDR3 loop spans 15 amino acids. The CDR3 DNA reads as TGTGCTAGCAGCCAAGCCGGGGTGGACACCGGGGAGCTGTTTTTT. Its translation: CASSQAGVDTGELFF. Looking up the rest from reference TRBV7-7 and TRBJ2-2 gives the full variable domain: GAGVSQSPRYKVTKRGQDVTLRCDPISSHATLYWYQQALGQGPEFLTYFNYEAQPDKSGLPSDRFSAERPEGSISTLTIQRTEQRDSAMYRCASSQAGVDTGELFFGEGSRLTVL.

The chain combines TRBV2 with TRBJ2-2; 15 nucleotides match TRBD2. J lost 5 bases, V lost 0 bases, and 10 bases had no gene match. The CDR3 covers 20 residues. The germline CDR1 and CDR2 sequences are SNHLY and FYNNEI. The CDR3 region is CASSEAPPGLAGGRTGELFF. The CDR3 coding sequence is TGTGCCAGCAGTGAAGCGCCACCGGGACTAGCGGGAGGTCGGACCGGGGAGCTGTTTTTT.

V and J are TRBV2 and TRBJ1-2, with 8 positions matching TRBD1. The CDR3 extends over 13 amino acids. With 7 bases clipped from V and 8 bases from J, the junction kept 9 bases outside the gene matches. The germline gives CDR1 SNHLY, CDR2 FYNNEI. The DNA for the CDR3 is TGTGCCAGCAATACAGGGGGAGTTGGCGGCTACACCTTC. Translation: CASNTGGVGGYTF.

J is TRBJ1-6 and V is TRBV28; weak D call: TRBD1 (6 bases). The CDR3 length is 15 residues. Trimming pared 7 bases from V and 7 bases from J, leaving 17 bases between. Germline CDR1 is MDHEN and CDR2 is SYDVKM. DNA of the CDR3: TGTGCCAGCACCGCATCGGGGCAGGGGAATTCACCCCTCCACTTT. It specifies CASTASGQGNSPLHF.

The chain employs TRBV5-1 and TRBJ2-5; D gene uncertain. There are 14 residues in the CDR3. Germline-derived CDR1 and CDR2 are SGHRS and YFSETQ. With 7 bases removed from V and 4 bases from J, the gap between germline ends came to 17 bases. CDR3 DNA: TGCGCCAGCCGCGATCGATTATCCATAGAGACCCAGTACTTC. Residues: CASRDRLSIETQYF.

The CDR3 protein is CASSPDNRFKLFF. The CDR3 nucleotides read TGCGCCAGCAGCCCCGATAATCGTTTTAAACTGTTTTTT. V and J are TRBV4-3 and TRBJ1-4, with D unclear. This CDR3 region has 13 residues. CDR1 and CDR2 (germline): LGHNA, YSLEER. The V end lost 4 bases, the J end lost 11 bases, and 14 bases lay between the germline ends.

The chain combines TRBV10-3 with TRBJ1-2, with TRBD1 matching over 7 bases. From germline, CDR1 is ENHRY and CDR2 SYGVKD. CDR3 length: 14 amino acids. Trimming at V came to 6 bases and at J to 4 bases, leaving 8 bases not matched to a gene. The CDR3 region is CAISAQGEVYGYTF. The CDR3 nucleotides read TGTGCCATCAGCGCCCAGGGGGAGGTCTATGGCTACACCTTC.

The chain uses TRBV9 and TRBJ1-2; no clear D gene. The CDR3 covers 17 residues. Germline assignment: CDR1 SGDLS and CDR2 YYNGEE. Deletions cut 1 base from V and 8 bases from J, with 24 bases between. The CDR3 region has the DNA TGTGCCAGCAGCGTATACGCCGGGCCCTCACCCTCAGGCGGCTACACCTTC. Encoded protein: CASSVYAGPSPSGGYTF. The variable domain in full, with the rest retrieved from reference TRBV9 and TRBJ1-2, is DSGVTQTPKHLITATGQRVTLRCSPRSGDLSVYWYQQSLDQGLQFLIQYYNGEERAKGNILERFSAQQFPDLHSELNLSSLELGDSALYFCASSVYAGPSPSGGYTFGSGTRLTVV.

The V and J genes are TRBV6-5 and TRBJ1-1; TRBD1 might be the D (5 bases). Germline CDR1 is MNHEY and CDR2 is SVGAGI. The ends were cut back, 5 bases at V and 1 base at J, with 11 bases in the middle. CDR3 length equals 14 residues. CDR3 residues: CASSISGENTEAFF. CDR3 nucleotide sequence: TGTGCCAGCAGTATCTCGGGGGAGAACACTGAAGCTTTCTTT.

The V gene is TRBV5-4, the J gene TRBJ2-6, with 10 bases aligning to TRBD1. CDR3 size: 15 residues. The ends lost 4 bases at V and 8 bases at J; junction bases unmatched: 6. Germline V lookup: CDR1 SGHNT, CDR2 YYREEE (reference sequence). The CDR3 reads CASSPRDRGTNVLTF. Written as DNA, the CDR3 is TGTGCCAGCAGCCCCCGGGACAGGGGTACCAACGTCCTGACTTTC.

The chain links TRBV9 to TRBJ2-7; 8 bases line up with TRBD2. CDR1 SGDLS and CDR2 YYNGEE come from the germline V gene. J was trimmed by 3 bases and V by 6 bases; bases with no gene match: 8. The CDR3 extends over 14 amino acids. The CDR3 nucleotides are TGTGCCAGCACCAAGGGGCGGGAGGTCTACGAGCAGTACTTC. Its translation: CASTKGREVYEQYF.

The chain is built from TRBV28 and TRBJ1-2; D remains ambiguous. The germline V gene has CDR1 MDHEN and CDR2 SYDVKM. V was shortened by 7 bases and J by 8 bases, with 14 bases between the two germline ends. The CDR3 sequence is 12 residues long. The CDR3 DNA reads as TGTGCCAGCACCTATGGCCCGGGAGGCTACACCTTC. It translates to CASTYGPGGYTF.

V usage is TRBV13 and J usage is TRBJ2-3; D is uncertain. Trimming removed 4 bases at V and 0 bases at J, with 2 bases between. The germline CDR1 and CDR2 sequences are PRHDT and FYEKMQ (reference sequence). The CDR3 covers 12 residues. CDR3 amino acids: CASSSSTDTQYF. Here the CDR3 DNA reads TGTGCCAGCAGCTCTAGCACAGATACGCAGTATTTT. Full variable domain (rest looked up from reference TRBV13 and TRBJ2-3): AAGVIQSPRHLIKEKRETATLKCYPIPRHDTVYWYQQGPGQDPQFLISFYEKMQSDKGSIPDRFSAQQFSDYHSELNMSSLELGDSALYFCASSSSTDTQYFGPGTRLTVL.

This clone has a handful of counts. The V gene is TRBV28, the J gene TRBJ1-4; unclear D gene. The germline gives CDR1 MDHEN, CDR2 SYDVKM. V gave up 3 bases and J gave up 0 bases, with 8 bases separating them. This CDR3 region has 15 residues. CDR3 loop: CASSLISATNEKLFF. The CDR3, as DNA: TGTGCCAGCAGTTTGATCAGCGCAACTAATGAAAAACTGTTTTTT.

Of note for this clone: Relative to the germline gene, one junction end is altered; a read error may explain this. This sequence joins TRBV7-7 and TRBJ2-1, with 8 nucleotides matching TRBD2. CDR1 is SSHAT and CDR2 is FNYEAQ in the germline V gene (reference sequence). This CDR3 has 17 residues. CDR3 bases: TGTGCTAGCAGCTTAGGGAGAAGCGGGAGTCTGGTTAATGAGCAGTTCTTC. Translation: CASSLGRSGSLVNEQFF.

This clone was detected once. V and J are TRBV2 and TRBJ2-1; 7 bases are shared with TRBD2. This CDR3 comprises 14 residues. J was trimmed by 8 bases and V by 4 bases; bases with no gene match: 8. CDR1 is SNHLY and CDR2 is FYNNEI in the germline V gene. The CDR3 DNA is TGTGCCAGCAGTGTGTCGGGAGGACTCGATGAGCAGTTCTTC. It codes for CASSVSGGLDEQFF.

This clone occurred a few times. Other DNA sequences in the sample encode the same CDR3. Here the CDR3 DNA reads TGTGCCAGCAGCGTTGAAGGGAGGGACGAGCAGTACTTC. Translating gives CASSVEGRDEQYF. The gene calls are TRBV9 and TRBJ2-7, with TRBD2 identical over 7 bases. Trimming removed 2 bases from V and 5 bases from J; junction bases left unmatched: 4. Germline CDR1 is SGDLS and CDR2 is YYNGEE. There are 13 residues in the CDR3.

The chain uses TRBV7-3 and TRBJ1-1; possible D gene TRBD1, 5 bases. The V gene's germline CDR1 is SGHTA and CDR2 FQGTGA. Trimming removed 8 bases from V and 4 bases from J, with 14 bases in between. The CDR3 contains 13 residues. The CDR3 bases are TGTGCCAGCCGGGGACCTTCGGGCACTGAAGCTTTCTTT. Its translation is CASRGPSGTEAFF.

This chain uses TRBV5-1 with TRBJ1-3; 7 nucleotides match TRBD1. CDR3 length: 16 amino acids. V was clipped by 3 bases and J by 2 bases; unmatched bases: 8. Germline V gene data show CDR1 as SGHRS and CDR2 as YFSETQ. CDR3 nucleotide sequence: TGCGCCAGCAGCTCCCAGACAGGGACAACTGGAAACACCATATATTTT. Its protein product is CASSSQTGTTGNTIYF.

The chain links TRBV5-4 to TRBJ1-1, with TRBD1 as a possible D gene (5 bases). With 4 bases removed from V and 4 bases from J, the gap between germline ends came to 17 bases. Looked up from germline, CDR1 is SGHNT and CDR2 is YYREEE (reference sequence). The CDR3 has 15 residues. CDR3 region: CASSKNTGVGTEAFF. The CDR3 DNA follows: TGTGCCAGCAGCAAAAACACGGGGGTGGGCACTGAAGCTTTCTTT.

This clone was recorded a few times. V and J are TRBV10-1 and TRBJ1-2, with TRBD1 matching over 9 bases. CDR3 length: 13 amino acids. Trimming removed 2 bases from V and 7 bases from J; junction bases left unmatched: 2. Germline V lookup: CDR1 WNHNN, CDR2 SYGVQD (reference sequence). The CDR3 DNA follows: TGCGCCAGCAGTGAGGGGACAGGGCTTGGCTACACCTTC. It is translated as CASSEGTGLGYTF.